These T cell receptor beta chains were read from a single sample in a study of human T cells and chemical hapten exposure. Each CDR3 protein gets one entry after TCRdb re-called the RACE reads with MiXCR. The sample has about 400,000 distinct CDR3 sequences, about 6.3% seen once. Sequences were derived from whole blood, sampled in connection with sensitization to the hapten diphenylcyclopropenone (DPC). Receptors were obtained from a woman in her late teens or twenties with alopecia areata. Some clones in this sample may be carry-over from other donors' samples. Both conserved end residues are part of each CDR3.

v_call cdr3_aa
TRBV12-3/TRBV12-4 CASSLGQGVSYEQYF
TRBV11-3 CASTLVPGLAGIWETQYF
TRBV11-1 CASSLRISWGERNTEAFF
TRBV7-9 CASSWRGAGLTDTQYF
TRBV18 CASSQTEDYGYTF
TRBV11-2 CASSLVRDGSENTEAFF
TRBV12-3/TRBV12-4 CASSVRGPSTEAFF
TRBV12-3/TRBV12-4 CASSKGTGGYEQYF
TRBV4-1 CASSQEAVRTNEKLFF
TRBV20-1 CSARDRLSKGEKLFF
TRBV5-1 CASSLIPSDQETQYF
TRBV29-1 CSVPGQGFNYGYTF
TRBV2 CASSPEAELDYGYTF
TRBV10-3 CAISFPGTPEQFF